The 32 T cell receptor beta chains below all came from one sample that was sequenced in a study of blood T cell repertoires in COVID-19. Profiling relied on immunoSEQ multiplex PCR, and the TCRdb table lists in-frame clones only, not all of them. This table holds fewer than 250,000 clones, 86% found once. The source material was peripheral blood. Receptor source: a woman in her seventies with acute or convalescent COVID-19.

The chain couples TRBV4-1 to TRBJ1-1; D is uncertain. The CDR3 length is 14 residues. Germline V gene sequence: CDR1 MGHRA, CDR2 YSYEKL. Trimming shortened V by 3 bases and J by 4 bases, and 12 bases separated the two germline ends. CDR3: CASSQREGVTEAFF. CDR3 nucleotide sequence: TGCGCCAGCAGCCAGCGAGAAGGAGTCACTGAAGCTTTCTTT.

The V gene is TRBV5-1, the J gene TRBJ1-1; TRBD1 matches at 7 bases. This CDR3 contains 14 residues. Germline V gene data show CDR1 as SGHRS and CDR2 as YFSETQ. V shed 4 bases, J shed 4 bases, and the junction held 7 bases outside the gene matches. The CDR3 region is CASSPDRESTEAFF. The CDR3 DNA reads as TGCGCCAGCAGCCCCGACAGGGAGAGCACTGAAGCTTTCTTT.

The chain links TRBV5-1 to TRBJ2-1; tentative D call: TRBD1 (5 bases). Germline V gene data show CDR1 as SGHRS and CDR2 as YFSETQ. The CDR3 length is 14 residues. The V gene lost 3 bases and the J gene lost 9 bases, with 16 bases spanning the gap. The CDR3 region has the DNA TGCGCCAGCAGCTATGGGGCCCTATCGGGTGAGCAGTTCTTC. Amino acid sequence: CASSYGALSGEQFF.

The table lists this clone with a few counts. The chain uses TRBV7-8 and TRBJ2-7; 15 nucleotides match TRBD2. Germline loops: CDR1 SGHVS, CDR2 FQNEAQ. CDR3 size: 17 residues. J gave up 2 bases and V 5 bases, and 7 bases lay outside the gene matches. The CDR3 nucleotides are TGTGCCAGCAGCCCCCGGACTAGCGGGGGGGCTACCTACGAGCAGTACTTC. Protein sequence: CASSPRTSGGATYEQYF.

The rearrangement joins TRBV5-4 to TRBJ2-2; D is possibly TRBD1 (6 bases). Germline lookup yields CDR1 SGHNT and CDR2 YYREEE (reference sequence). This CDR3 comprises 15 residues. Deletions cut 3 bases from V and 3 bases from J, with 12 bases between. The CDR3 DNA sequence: TGTGCCAGCAGCTCGGCCGGACAGCACACCGGGGAGCTGTTTTTT. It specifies CASSSAGQHTGELFF. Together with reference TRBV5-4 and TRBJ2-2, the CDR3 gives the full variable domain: ETGVTQSPTHLIKTRGQQVTLRCSSQSGHNTVSWYQQALGQGPQFIFQYYREEENGRGNFPPRFSGLQFPNYSSELNVNALELDDSALYLCASSSAGQHTGELFFGEGSRLTVL.

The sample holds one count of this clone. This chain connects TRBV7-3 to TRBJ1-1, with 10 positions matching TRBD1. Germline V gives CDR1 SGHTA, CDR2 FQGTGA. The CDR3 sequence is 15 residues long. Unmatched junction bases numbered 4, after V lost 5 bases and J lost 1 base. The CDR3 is CASSPTGGRNTEAFF. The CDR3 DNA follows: TGTGCCAGCAGCCCGACAGGGGGCAGGAACACTGAAGCTTTCTTT.

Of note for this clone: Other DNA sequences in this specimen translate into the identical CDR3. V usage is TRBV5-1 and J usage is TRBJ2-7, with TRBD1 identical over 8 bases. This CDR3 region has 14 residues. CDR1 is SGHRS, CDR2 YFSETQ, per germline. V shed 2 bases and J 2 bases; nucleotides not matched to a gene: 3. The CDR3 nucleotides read TGCGCCAGCAGCTTCGGGACAGGAGCCTACGAGCAGTACTTC. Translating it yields CASSFGTGAYEQYF.

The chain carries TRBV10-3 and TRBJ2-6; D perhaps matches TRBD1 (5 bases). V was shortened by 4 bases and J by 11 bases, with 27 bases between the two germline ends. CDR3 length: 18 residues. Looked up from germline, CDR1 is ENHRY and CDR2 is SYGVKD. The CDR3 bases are TGTGCCATCAGTGGCCAGGTACAGGCGTGGTCTATTGGCGACGTCCTGACTTTC. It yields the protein CAISGQVQAWSIGDVLTF.

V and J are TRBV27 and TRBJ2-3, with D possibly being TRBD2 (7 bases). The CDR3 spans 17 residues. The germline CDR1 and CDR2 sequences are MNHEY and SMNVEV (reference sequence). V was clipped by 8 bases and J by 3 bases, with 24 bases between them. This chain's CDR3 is CASVPLVVEGGTDTQYF. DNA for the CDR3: TGTGCCAGCGTTCCCCTAGTGGTGGAGGGGGGGACAGATACGCAGTATTTT.

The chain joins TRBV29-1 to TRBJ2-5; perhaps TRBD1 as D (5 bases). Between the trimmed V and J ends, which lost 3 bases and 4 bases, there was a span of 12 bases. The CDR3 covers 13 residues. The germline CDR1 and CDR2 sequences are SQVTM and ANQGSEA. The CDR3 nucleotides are TGCAGCGTTGACAGGGAAGCAAGAGAGACCCAGTACTTC. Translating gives CSVDREARETQYF. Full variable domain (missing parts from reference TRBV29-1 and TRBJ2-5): SAVISQKPSRDICQRGTSLTIQCQVDSQVTMMFWYRQQPGQSLTLIATANQGSEATYESGFVIDKFPISRPNLTFSTLTVSNMSPEDSSIYLCSVDREARETQYFGPGTRLLVL.

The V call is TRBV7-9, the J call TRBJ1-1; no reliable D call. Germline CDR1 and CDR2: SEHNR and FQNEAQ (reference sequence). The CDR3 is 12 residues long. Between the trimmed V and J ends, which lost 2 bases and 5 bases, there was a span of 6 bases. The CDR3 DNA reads TGTGCCAGCAGCTTACCCCAGACTGAAGCTTTCTTT. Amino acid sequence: CASSLPQTEAFF.

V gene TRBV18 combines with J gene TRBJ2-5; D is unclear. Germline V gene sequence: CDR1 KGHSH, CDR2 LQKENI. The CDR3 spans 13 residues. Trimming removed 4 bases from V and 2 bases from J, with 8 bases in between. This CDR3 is CASSRSRQETQYF. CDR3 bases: TGTGCCAGCTCACGAAGCCGTCAAGAGACCCAGTACTTC.

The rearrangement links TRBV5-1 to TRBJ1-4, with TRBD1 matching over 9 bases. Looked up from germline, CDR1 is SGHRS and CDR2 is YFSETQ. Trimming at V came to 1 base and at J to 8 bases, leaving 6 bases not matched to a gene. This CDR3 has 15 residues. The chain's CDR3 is CASSLLQGAQEKLFF. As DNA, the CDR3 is TGCGCCAGCAGCTTGTTACAGGGGGCTCAGGAAAAACTGTTTTTT.

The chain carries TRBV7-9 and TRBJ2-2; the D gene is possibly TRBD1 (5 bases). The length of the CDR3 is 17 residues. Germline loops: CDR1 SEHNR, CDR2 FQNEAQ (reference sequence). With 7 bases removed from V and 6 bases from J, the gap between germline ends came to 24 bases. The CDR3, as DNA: TGTGCCAGCACCCCAAGGGAAGGACAAAATGGTGCCGGGGAGCTGTTTTTT. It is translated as CASTPREGQNGAGELFF.

The CDR3 loop is CASSIVSGATNEKLFF. The CDR3 bases are TGTGCCAGTAGTATAGTCTCGGGGGCAACTAATGAAAAACTGTTTTTT. The chain joins TRBV19 to TRBJ1-4, with D possibly TRBD1 on 5 matching bases. The CDR3 length is 16 residues. V lost 1 base and J 0 bases, leaving 9 bases between the germline ends. The germline V gene encodes CDR1 LNHDA and CDR2 SQIVND (reference sequence).

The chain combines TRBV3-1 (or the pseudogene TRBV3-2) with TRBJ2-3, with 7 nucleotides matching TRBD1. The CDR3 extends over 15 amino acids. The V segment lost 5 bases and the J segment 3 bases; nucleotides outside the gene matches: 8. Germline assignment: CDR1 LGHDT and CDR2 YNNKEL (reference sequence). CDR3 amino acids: CASSGQAHGTDTQYF. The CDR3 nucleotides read TGTGCCAGCAGCGGACAGGCCCATGGGACAGATACGCAGTATTTT.

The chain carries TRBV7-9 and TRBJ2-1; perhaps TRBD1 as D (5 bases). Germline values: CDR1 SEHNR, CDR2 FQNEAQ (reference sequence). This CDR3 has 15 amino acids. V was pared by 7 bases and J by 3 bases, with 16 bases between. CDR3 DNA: TGTGCCAGCACCCTTAGTCTAGGGGTCTACAATGAGCAGTTCTTC. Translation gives CASTLSLGVYNEQFF. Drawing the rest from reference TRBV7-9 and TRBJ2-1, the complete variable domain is DTGVSQNPRHKITKRGQNVTFRCDPISEHNRLYWYRQTLGQGPEFLTYFQNEAQLEKSRLLSDRFSAERPKGSFSTLEIQRTEQGDSAMYLCASTLSLGVYNEQFFGPGTRLTVL.

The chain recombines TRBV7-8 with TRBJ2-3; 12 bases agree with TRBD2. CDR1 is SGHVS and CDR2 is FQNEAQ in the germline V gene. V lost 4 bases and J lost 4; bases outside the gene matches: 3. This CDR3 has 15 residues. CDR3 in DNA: TGTGCCAGCAGCTCACTAGCGGGAGGTTCAGATACGCAGTATTTT. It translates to CASSSLAGGSDTQYF.

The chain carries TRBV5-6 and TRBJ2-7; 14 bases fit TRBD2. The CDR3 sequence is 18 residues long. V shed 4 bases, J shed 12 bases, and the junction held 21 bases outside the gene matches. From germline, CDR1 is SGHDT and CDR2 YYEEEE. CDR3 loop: CASSLLRRAGTSGSFPYF. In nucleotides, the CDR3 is TGTGCCAGCAGCCTCTTAAGGAGAGCGGGGACTAGCGGGAGTTTTCCGTACTTC.

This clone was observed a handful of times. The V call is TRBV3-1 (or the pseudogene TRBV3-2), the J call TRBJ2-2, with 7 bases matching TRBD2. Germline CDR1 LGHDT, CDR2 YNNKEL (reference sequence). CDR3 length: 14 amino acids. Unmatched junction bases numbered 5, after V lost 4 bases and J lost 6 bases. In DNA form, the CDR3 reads TGTGCCAGCAGCCGGGTGAGCGGGGCCGGGGAGCTGTTTTTT. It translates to CASSRVSGAGELFF.

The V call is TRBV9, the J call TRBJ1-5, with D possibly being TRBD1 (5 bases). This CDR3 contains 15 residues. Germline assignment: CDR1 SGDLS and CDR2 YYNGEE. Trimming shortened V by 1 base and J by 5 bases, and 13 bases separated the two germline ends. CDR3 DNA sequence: TGTGCCAGCAGCGTAACCGACAGCTACCATCAGCCCCAGCATTTT. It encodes CASSVTDSYHQPQHF.

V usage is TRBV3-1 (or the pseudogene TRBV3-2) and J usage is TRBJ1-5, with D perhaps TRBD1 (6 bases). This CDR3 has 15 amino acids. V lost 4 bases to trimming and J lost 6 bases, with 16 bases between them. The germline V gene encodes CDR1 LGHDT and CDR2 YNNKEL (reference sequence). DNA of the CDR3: TGTGCCAGCAGCCCTAACACCCTACAGGGTCAGCCCCAGCATTTT. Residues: CASSPNTLQGQPQHF.

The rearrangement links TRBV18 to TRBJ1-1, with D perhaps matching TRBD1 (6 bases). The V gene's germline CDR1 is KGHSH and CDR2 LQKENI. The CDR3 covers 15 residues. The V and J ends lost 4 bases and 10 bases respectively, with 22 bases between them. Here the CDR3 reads CASSQDRQALVGAFF. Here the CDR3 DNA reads TGTGCCAGCTCACAAGACCGACAGGCCCTTGTGGGAGCTTTCTTT.

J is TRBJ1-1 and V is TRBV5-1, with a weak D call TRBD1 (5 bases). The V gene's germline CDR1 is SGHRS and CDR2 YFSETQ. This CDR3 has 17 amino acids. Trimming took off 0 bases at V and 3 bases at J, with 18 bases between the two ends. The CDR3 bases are TGCGCCAGCAGCTTGGGTCTGGACACAGATTTCCACACTGAAGCTTTCTTT. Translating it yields CASSLGLDTDFHTEAFF.

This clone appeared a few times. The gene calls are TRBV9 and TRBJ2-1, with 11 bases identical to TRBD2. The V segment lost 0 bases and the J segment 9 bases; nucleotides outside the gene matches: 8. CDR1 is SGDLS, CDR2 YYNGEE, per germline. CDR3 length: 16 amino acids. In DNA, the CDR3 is TGTGCCAGCAGCGTAGGAACTAGCGGGAGTAGCAGTGAGCAGTTCTTC. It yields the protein CASSVGTSGSSSEQFF.

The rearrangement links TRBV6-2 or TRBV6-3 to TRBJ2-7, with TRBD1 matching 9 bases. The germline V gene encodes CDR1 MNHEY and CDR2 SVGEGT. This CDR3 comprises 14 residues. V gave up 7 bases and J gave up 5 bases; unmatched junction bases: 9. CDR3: CASTPGQGRHEQYF. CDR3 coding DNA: TGTGCCAGCACCCCGGGACAGGGACGCCACGAGCAGTACTTC.

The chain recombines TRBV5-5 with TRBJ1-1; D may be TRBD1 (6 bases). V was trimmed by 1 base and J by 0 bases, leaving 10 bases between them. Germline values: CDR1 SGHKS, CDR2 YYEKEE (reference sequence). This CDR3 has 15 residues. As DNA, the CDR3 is TGTGCCAGCAGCTTGCATCAGGGGATGAACACTGAAGCTTTCTTT. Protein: CASSLHQGMNTEAFF.

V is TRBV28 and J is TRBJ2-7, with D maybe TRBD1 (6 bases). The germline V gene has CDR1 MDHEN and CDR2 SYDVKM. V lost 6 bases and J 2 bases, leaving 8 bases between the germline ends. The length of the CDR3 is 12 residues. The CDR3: CASSRGTYEQYF. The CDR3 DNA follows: TGTGCCAGCAGCAGGGGAACCTACGAGCAGTACTTC.

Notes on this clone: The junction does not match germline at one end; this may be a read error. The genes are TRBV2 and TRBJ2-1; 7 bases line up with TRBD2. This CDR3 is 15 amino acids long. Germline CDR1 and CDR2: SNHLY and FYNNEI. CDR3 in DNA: TGTGCCAGCAGCGAAGGGCGGACTAGCTACAATGAGCAGTTCTTC. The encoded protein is CASSEGRTSYNEQFF.

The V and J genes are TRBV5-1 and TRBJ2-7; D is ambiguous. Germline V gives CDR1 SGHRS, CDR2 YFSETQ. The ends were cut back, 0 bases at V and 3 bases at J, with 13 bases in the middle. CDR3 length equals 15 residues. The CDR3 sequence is CASSLATSPGYEQYF. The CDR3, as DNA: TGCGCCAGCAGCTTGGCGACTTCCCCGGGCTACGAGCAGTACTTC.

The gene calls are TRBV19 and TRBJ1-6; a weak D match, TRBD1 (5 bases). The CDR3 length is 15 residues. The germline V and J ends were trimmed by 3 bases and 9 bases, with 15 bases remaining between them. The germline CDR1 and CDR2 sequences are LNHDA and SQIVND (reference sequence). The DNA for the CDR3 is TGTGCCAGTAGTATGGCCCGCAGGGCGCGTTCACCCCTCCACTTT. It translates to CASSMARRARSPLHF.

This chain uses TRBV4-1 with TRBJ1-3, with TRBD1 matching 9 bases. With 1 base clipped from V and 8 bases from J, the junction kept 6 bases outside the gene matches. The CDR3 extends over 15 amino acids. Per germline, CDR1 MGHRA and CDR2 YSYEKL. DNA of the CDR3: TGCGCCAGCAGCCAAGGGGGGGGACAGGGATACACCATATATTTT. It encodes CASSQGGGQGYTIYF.